This T cell receptor (beta chain) was documented in a study of cytomegalovirus exposure and HLA in healthy donors. J was trimmed by 3 bases and V by 4 bases; bases with no gene match: 5. This CDR3 region has 14 residues. Germline CDR1 SGHRS, CDR2 YFSETQ. Study findings and constraints: The study flagged around 150 TCR beta chains as cytomegalovirus-associated. Within an earlier analysis, most TCR beta V segments proved productive either about 87% or about 30% of the time. A later analysis, which compared TCR beta chains of equal frequency, found the HLA-associated ones more clonally expanded. A highly shared variant cluster was judged a likely technical artifact.

This clone was seen a handful of times. Its cognate antigen is unknown. Researchers ran the PCR with 60 Vbeta and 13 Jbeta primers. The method was immunoSEQ multiplex PCR; TCRdb's version includes in-frame clones alone and lacks a portion of them. The sample has 120,000 or so clones, more than 70% seen once. The sequencing input was PBMCs. The chain couples TRBV5-1 to TRBJ2-5; 8 bases fit TRBD1. This TCR derives from a man aged 50-59 years in good health and CMV-seropositive. The CDR3 DNA reads as TGCGCCAGCAGCCAGGGACAGGTTAAAGAGACCCAGTACTTC. The encoded protein is CASSQGQVKETQYF.